These T cell receptor beta chains were read from a single sample in a study of blood T cells in healthy people across ages. TCRdb re-derived calls from the 5' RACE reads in MiXCR, one entry per CDR3 protein. The sample has 550,000 to 800,000 distinct CDR3 sequences; about 30% are singletons. Material for sequencing was blood. Every receptor here comes from a woman older than 75 in good health. Each CDR3 is given with its conserved first and last residue. Fields, in order: J gene, clone size, V gene, D gene, CDR3 protein, CDR3 DNA. D genes are given only for firm matches. Expanded clones are given a class, and other clones once, few, many or no size at all.

>TRBJ1-5|NA|TRBV20-1|NA
CSARMGGNQPQHF
TGCAGTGCCCGAATGGGAGGCAATCAGCCCCAGCATTTT
>TRBJ2-1|many|TRBV28|TRBD2
CASGTSGGTNEQFF
TGTGCCAGCGGGACTAGCGGGGGGACCAATGAGCAGTTCTTC
>TRBJ2-3|NA|TRBV12-3/TRBV12-4|TRBD1
CASSLRVLGTGRSDMQYF
TGTGCCAGCAGTTTGAGGGTCCTCGGGACAGGGAGATCAGATATGCAGTATTTT
>TRBJ1-2|many|TRBV6-5|NA
CASSLFRAPSIYGYTF
TGTGCCAGCAGTTTATTCCGGGCCCCTAGCATCTATGGCTACACCTTC
>TRBJ1-1|NA|TRBV7-3|TRBD1
CASSLPSQGEDTVAFF
TGTGCCAGCAGCTTACCCTCGCAGGGGGAGGACACTGTAGCTTTCTTT
>TRBJ2-1|NA|TRBV5-1|NA
CASSAGALTYNEQFF
TGCGCCAGCTCGGCGGGGGCCCTCACCTACAATGAGCAGTTCTTC
>TRBJ2-5|NA|TRBV7-3|NA
CASSPSPQETQYF
TGTGCCAGCAGCCCAAGCCCCCAAGAGACCCAGTACTTC
>TRBJ1-2|NA|TRBV6-2/TRBV6-3|NA
CAGSFYDRTNYGYTF
TGTGCCGGCAGTTTCTACGACAGGACTAACTATGGCTACACCTTC
>TRBJ1-1|many|TRBV20-1|NA
CSANTGLNTEAFF
TGCAGTGCTAATACAGGGTTGAACACTGAAGCTTTCTTT
>TRBJ2-5|NA|TRBV5-1|TRBD2
CASSSTQLAGVETQYF
TGCGCCAGCAGTTCTACACAACTAGCGGGGGTTGAGACCCAGTACTTC
>TRBJ2-5|many|TRBV7-9|NA
CASSLGPLRETQYF
TGTGCCAGCAGCTTAGGTCCGCTACGGGAGACCCAGTACTTC
>TRBJ2-6|many|TRBV10-3|NA
CAISDITGGANVLTF
TGTGCCATCAGTGATATAACAGGCGGGGCCAACGTCCTGACTTTC
>TRBJ2-1|many|TRBV20-1|NA
CSARAGSSVNEQFF
TGCAGTGCTAGAGCGGGGTCAAGCGTGAATGAGCAGTTCTTC
>TRBJ2-1|NA|TRBV6-2/TRBV6-3|TRBD2
CASSYSLAGGSYNEQFF
TGTGCCAGCAGTTACTCCCTAGCGGGGGGGTCCTACAATGAGCAGTTCTTC
>TRBJ1-1|few|TRBV12-5|NA
CASGLGRTVNTEAFF
TGTGCTAGTGGTTTGGGACGGACAGTTAACACTGAAGCTTTCTTT
>TRBJ1-5|many|TRBV6-2/TRBV6-3|NA
CASSYSSQYMGNQPQHF
TGTGCCAGCAGTTACTCGAGTCAGTACATGGGTAATCAGCCCCAGCATTTT
>TRBJ2-1|NA|TRBV7-9|NA
CASRVGGGHNEQFF
TGTGCCAGCAGGGTCGGGGGAGGACACAATGAGCAGTTCTTC
>TRBJ2-7|NA|TRBV6-5|NA
CASSTPGGREQYF
TGTGCCAGCAGTACCCCCGGAGGGCGCGAGCAGTACTTC
>TRBJ2-1|many|TRBV5-1|NA
CASSFGPRQANNEQFF
TGCGCCAGCAGCTTCGGTCCGAGACAGGCTAACAATGAGCAGTTCTTC
>TRBJ2-4|NA|TRBV25-1|NA
CASSESVAGKNIQYF
TGTGCCAGCAGTGAATCTGTTGCCGGGAAAAACATTCAGTACTTC
>TRBJ2-4|NA|TRBV20-1|NA
CSAHGGHGDIQYF
TGCAGTGCTCATGGGGGACATGGGGACATTCAGTACTTC
>TRBJ2-7|many|TRBV28|NA
CASSSSTKPYEQYF
TGTGCCAGCAGCTCATCTACCAAGCCCTACGAGCAGTACTTC
>TRBJ1-6|few|TRBV3-1|NA
CASSQGGGNSPLHF
TGTGCCAGCAGCCAAGGAGGCGGTAATTCACCCCTCCACTTT
>TRBJ2-4|many|TRBV4-3|NA
CASSPGAKGYEQYF
TGCGCCAGCAGCCCCGGGGCTAAAGGCTACGAACAGTACTTC
>TRBJ1-5|NA|TRBV20-1|TRBD1
CSARWQGALQPHHF
TGCAGTGCTCGATGGCAGGGGGCCCTTCAGCCCCACCATTTT
>TRBJ2-7|many|TRBV5-1|TRBD2
CASSLVWGGNEQYF
TGCGCCAGCAGCTTGGTGTGGGGAGGGAACGAGCAGTACTTC
>TRBJ1-1|NA|TRBV5-1|NA
CASSYQIDGEAFF
TGCGCCAGCAGCTATCAGATCGACGGTGAAGCTTTCTTT
>TRBJ2-7|many|TRBV19|NA
CASSIDPAPTTYEQYF
TGTGCCAGTAGTATAGATCCGGCACCTACAACCTACGAGCAGTACTTC
>TRBJ2-7|few|TRBV18|TRBD1
CASSPPGTGPHEQYF
TGTGCCAGCTCACCTCCCGGGACAGGGCCCCACGAGCAGTACTTC
>TRBJ2-1|NA|TRBV5-1|TRBD2
CASSFGLAGANEQFF
TGCGCCAGCAGCTTTGGGCTAGCGGGAGCAAATGAGCAGTTCTTC
>TRBJ2-1|NA|TRBV7-2|NA
CASSPTLGLRFGEQFF
TGTGCCAGCAGCCCAACCCTAGGGCTCAGGTTTGGTGAGCAGTTCTTC
>TRBJ2-3|many|TRBV4-2|NA
CASSQGPPTFADTQYF
TGTGCCAGCAGCCAAGGGCCCCCCACATTTGCAGATACGCAGTATTTT
>TRBJ2-3|many|TRBV20-1|NA
CSASAPIDRTDTQYF
TGCAGTGCTAGTGCGCCCATAGACCGCACAGATACGCAGTATTTT
>TRBJ2-1|many|TRBV14|TRBD1
CASSQDRQGAYNEQFF
TGTGCCAGCAGCCAAGATCGACAGGGGGCCTACAATGAGCAGTTCTTC
>TRBJ1-1|NA|TRBV3-1|NA
CASSQDFAGAGEAFF
TGTGCCAGCAGCCAAGACTTCGCCGGGGCTGGTGAAGCTTTCTTT
>TRBJ2-2|NA|TRBV20-1|TRBD2
CSAARGLATGELFF
TGCAGTGCTGCCCGCGGACTAGCAACCGGGGAGCTGTTTTTT
>TRBJ2-5|many|TRBV7-9|TRBD1
CASSFSGTAYQETQYF
TGTGCCAGCAGCTTCTCCGGGACAGCGTACCAAGAGACCCAGTACTTC
>TRBJ1-2|NA|TRBV28|NA
CAVRKDSAGLYGYTF
TGTGCCGTCCGTAAAGACTCGGCAGGGCTCTATGGCTACACCTTC
>TRBJ1-4|NA|TRBV12-3/TRBV12-4|NA
CASSPERGEKLFF
TGTGCCAGCAGTCCGGAGCGAGGAGAAAAACTGTTTTTT
>TRBJ1-6|many|TRBV7-8|TRBD1
CASSLVQGGSSPLHF
TGTGCCAGCAGCTTAGTTCAGGGGGGCTCTTCACCCCTCCACTTT
>TRBJ2-2|few|TRBV6-2/TRBV6-3|NA
CATFGGLANTGELFF
TGTGCCACCTTCGGGGGACTGGCGAACACCGGGGAGCTGTTTTTT
>TRBJ2-5|NA|TRBV20-1|TRBD2
CSATRLAGGLETQYF
TGCAGTGCTACCCGTCTAGCGGGAGGGCTGGAGACCCAGTACTTC
>TRBJ1-2|many|TRBV7-2|NA
CASSHPMAGRNGYTF
TGTGCCAGCAGCCACCCGATGGCAGGGAGGAATGGCTACACCTTC
>TRBJ2-7|NA|TRBV7-9|NA
CASSFEWREYEQYF
TGTGCCAGCAGCTTCGAGTGGAGAGAATACGAGCAGTACTTC
>TRBJ1-2|many|TRBV7-2|NA
CASSLGGPQDGYTF
TGTGCCAGCAGCTTAGGGGGCCCCCAGGATGGCTACACCTTC
>TRBJ2-5|NA|TRBV12-3/TRBV12-4|TRBD2
CASSLSGGGGTQYF
TGTGCCAGCAGTTTATCCGGGGGGGGTGGGACCCAGTACTTC